These 26 T cell receptor beta chains were sequenced from one sample in a study of T-cell reconstitution after alpha-beta-depleted transplantation in children listed by TCRdb under 2016. Results the study describes overall, beyond this receptor: Over subsequent months, a decline in hyperexpanded clone frequencies was noted, and after one year, T-cell counts and TCRbeta diversity were mostly ascribed to newly produced T cells.

No antigen has been assigned to these receptors. This sample's treatment or condition label indicates: allogeneic hematopoietic cell transplantation with graft depleted of TCRalphabeta T cells and CD19 B cells. Library preparation employed PCR. The sequencer was an Illumina HiSeq 2500. TCR library preparation used molecular barcoding, with unique molecular identifiers applied to normalize quantification of the TCRbeta repertoire. In-frame beta chains were kept once TCRdb had trimmed the public reads at Q25 with fastp and called clones with MiXCR. Rows are unified per CDR3 protein, each entry keeping the most common DNA and genes. For this sample there are about 300,000 distinct CDR3 sequences; 6% to 10% appear just once. The top ten clonotypes cover approximately 9.6% of the sample. The specimen was peripheral blood, collected 360 days after TCRalphabeta/CD19-depleted stem cell transplant. The receptor set was obtained from a female patient between 2 and 15 years old who had a stem cell transplant for Fanconi anemia, so the T cells may come from the graft donor.

The genes are TRBV14 and TRBJ2-3, with TRBD2 matching over 9 bases. CDR1 and CDR2 (germline): SGHDN, FVKESK. CDR3 length equals 12 residues. Germline trimming cut 5 bases from V and 15 bases from J; bases unmatched to any gene: 9. The CDR3 is CASSFTGTSNYF. The CDR3 bases are TGTGCCAGCAGCTTCACCGGGACTAGCAACTATTTT. The full variable domain, completed using reference TRBV14 and TRBJ2-3, is EAGVTQFPSHSVIEKGQTVTLRCDPISGHDNLYWYRRVMGKEIKFLLHFVKESKQDESGMPNNRFLAERTGGTYSTLKVQPAELEDSGVYFCASSFTGTSNYFGPGTRLTVL.

This clonotype has at least ten counts. Here the CDR3 reads CASSLDNRISSYNEQFF. Here the CDR3 DNA reads TGTGCCAGCAGCTTAGATAACAGAATTAGCTCCTACAATGAGCAGTTCTTC. V and J are TRBV7-6 and TRBJ2-1; D gene unclear. This CDR3 spans 17 amino acids. The germline V gene encodes CDR1 SGHVS and CDR2 FNYEAQ. V lost 1 base to trimming and J lost 0 bases, with 13 bases between them.

The chain carries TRBV7-8 and TRBJ1-6; no clear D. V shed 4 bases and J shed 10 bases, with 11 bases lying between them. The CDR3 covers 13 residues. Per the germline V gene, CDR1 is SGHVS and CDR2 is FQNEAQ. CDR3 in amino acids: CASSSKERSPLHF. CDR3 coding DNA: TGTGCCAGCAGCTCGAAGGAAAGGTCACCCCTCCACTTT.

This sequence joins TRBV27 and TRBJ2-3, with D unresolved. V lost 4 bases to trimming and J lost 1 base, with 12 bases between them. CDR1 and CDR2 from the germline V gene are MNHEY and SMNVEV (reference sequence). The CDR3 has 15 residues. The CDR3 region is CASSSPIRGTDTQYF. CDR3 DNA sequence: TGTGCCAGCAGTTCCCCTATAAGGGGCACAGATACGCAGTATTTT.

This chain uses TRBV18 with TRBJ2-2, with D maybe TRBD1 (7 bases). Germline CDR1 and CDR2: KGHSH and LQKENI. The CDR3 contains 18 residues. Trimming removed 6 bases from V and 0 bases from J, with 20 bases in between. The chain's CDR3 is CASSPRDSGGTNTGELFF. The CDR3 DNA follows: TGTGCCAGCTCGCCCCGGGACTCAGGGGGGACGAACACCGGGGAGCTGTTTTTT.

This clonotype was seen ten or more times. The V and J genes are TRBV7-3 and TRBJ2-7, with D possibly matching TRBD1 (5 bases). There are 16 residues in the CDR3. V lost 0 bases and J lost 5, with 17 bases in between. Germline assignment: CDR1 SGHTA and CDR2 FQGTGA. The CDR3 DNA reads as TGTGCCAGCAGCTTAACGTCCCAGGGCCTTTACCACGAGCAGTACTTC. The encoded protein is CASSLTSQGLYHEQYF.

This clonotype was detected only a few times. The chain joins TRBV12-3 or TRBV12-4 to TRBJ1-4, with a tentative D call TRBD1 (5 bases). V was pared by 6 bases and J by 8 bases, with 22 bases between. This CDR3 contains 16 residues. Written as DNA, the CDR3 is TGTGCCAGCAGGTTTCTTGGTTCGGGGCTAGGAGAAAAACTGTTTTTT. Its protein product is CASRFLGSGLGEKLFF.

The chain has TRBV28 and TRBJ2-3; D is possibly TRBD1 (5 bases). Trimming shortened V by 7 bases and J by 0 bases, and 14 bases separated the two germline ends. The CDR3 consists of 15 residues. CDR1 and CDR2 (germline): MDHEN, SYDVKM. The CDR3 DNA is TGTGCCAGCAAAAGAAGACAGCTGAGCACAGATACGCAGTATTTT. This gives the protein CASKRRQLSTDTQYF. The variable domain in full, completed from reference TRBV28 and TRBJ2-3, reads DVKVTQSSRYLVKRTGEKVFLECVQDMDHENMFWYRQDPGLGLRLIYFSYDVKMKEKGDIPEGYSVSREKKERFSLILESASTNQTSMYLCASKRRQLSTDTQYFGPGTRLTVL.

At least ten counts were recorded for this clonotype. The chain has TRBV6-2 or TRBV6-3 and TRBJ2-6, with 7 bases lining up with TRBD1. The V and J ends lost 5 bases and 3 bases, in that order; junction bases with no gene match: 10. The germline V gene encodes CDR1 MNHEY and CDR2 SVGEGT. The length of the CDR3 is 17 residues. CDR3 sequence reads: CASSVRQGPFGANVLTF. DNA of the CDR3: TGTGCCAGCAGTGTTAGACAGGGACCTTTTGGGGCCAACGTCCTGACTTTC.

This clonotype was observed a handful of times. The chain recombines TRBV11-1 with TRBJ2-2; 15 bases fit TRBD2. The CDR3 is made up of 18 amino acids. Germline CDR1 reads SGHAT; CDR2 reads FQDESV (reference sequence). V was pared by 6 bases and J by 0 bases, with 5 bases of the junction left unmatched. For the CDR3, the DNA is TGTGCCAGCAGGGAGAGGACTAGCGGGAGGGCGAACACCGGGGAGCTGTTTTTT. Translating gives CASRERTSGRANTGELFF.

At least ten counts were recorded for this clonotype. The chain uses TRBV15 and TRBJ2-7; no clear D gene. Trimming cost V 1 base and J 0 bases, with 13 bases left between them. This CDR3 contains 16 residues. The germline V gene encodes CDR1 LNHNV and CDR2 YYDKDF (reference sequence). CDR3 in DNA: TGTGCCACCAGCAGAGGAGCGTATACGAGCTCCTACGAGCAGTACTTC. The encoded protein is CATSRGAYTSSYEQYF.

This clonotype was seen at least ten times. The chain couples TRBV4-1 to TRBJ2-2, with D perhaps matching TRBD2 (6 bases). Trimming left V 4 bases short and J 8 bases short, with 17 bases between. The CDR3 sequence is 15 residues long. Germline loops: CDR1 MGHRA, CDR2 YSYEKL. DNA of the CDR3: TGCGCCAGCAGCCGTCCGGGACTTTTAACGGGGGAGCTGTTTTTT. Translation gives CASSRPGLLTGELFF.

In this sample, this clonotype turned up many times. The gene calls are TRBV7-6 and TRBJ2-1, with a possible D match to TRBD1 (5 bases). This CDR3 spans 12 amino acids. V lost 6 bases, J lost 6 bases, and 9 bases lay in between. The germline V gene encodes CDR1 SGHVS and CDR2 FNYEAQ. CDR3 nucleotide sequence: TGTGCCAGCAGTCATCAGGGCAATGAGCAGTTCTTC. Its translation: CASSHQGNEQFF.

The sample holds many counts of this clonotype. V usage is TRBV12-3 or TRBV12-4 and J usage is TRBJ2-7; 10 nucleotides align to TRBD1. CDR3 length: 14 amino acids. V lost 7 bases and J lost 4; bases outside the gene matches: 7. CDR3 coding DNA: TGTGCCAGCACCCTGGGACAGGGGTCATACGAGCAGTACTTC. This gives the protein CASTLGQGSYEQYF.

In its sample, this clonotype was seen many times. The chain uses TRBV12-3 or TRBV12-4 and TRBJ2-3, with D perhaps matching TRBD2 (5 bases). This CDR3 has 15 residues. The germline V and J ends were trimmed by 5 bases and 0 bases, with 12 bases remaining between them. The DNA of the CDR3 is TGTGCCAGCAGTCAAAGCGGAATTAGCACAGATACGCAGTATTTT. Encoded protein: CASSQSGISTDTQYF.

As regards this clonotype: An end of the junction differs from the germline gene, which may be a read error. The rearrangement uses TRBV6-2 or TRBV6-3 and TRBJ2-6, with 7 bases fitting TRBD1. Germline values: CDR1 MNHEY, CDR2 SVGEGT. The length of the CDR3 is 20 residues. This CDR3 is CASIYTRTGTAVSGANVLTF. The CDR3 coding sequence is TGTGCCAGCATTTACACAAGGACCGGGACAGCCGTCTCTGGGGCCAACGTCCTGACTTTC.

The chain employs TRBV11-2 and TRBJ2-4; D is perhaps TRBD1 (6 bases). Per the germline V gene, CDR1 is SGHAT and CDR2 is FQNNGV. The CDR3 runs 18 residues. V lost 4 bases and J 0 bases, leaving 19 bases between the germline ends. The CDR3 spells CASSSFTGPIPAKNIQYF. The CDR3 DNA follows: TGTGCCAGCAGCTCGTTTACAGGGCCAATTCCAGCCAAAAACATTCAGTACTTC.

This clonotype showed up many times. The CDR3 DNA reads TGCAGTGCTAGAGAAGGGGGTTGGGATGGCTACACCTTC. As protein: CSAREGGWDGYTF. J is TRBJ1-2 and V is TRBV20-1, with D possibly matching TRBD1 (6 bases). The CDR3 totals 13 residues. Germline CDR1 is DFQATT and CDR2 is SNEGSKA (reference sequence). V was pared by 0 bases and J by 6 bases, with 11 bases between.

The chain joins TRBV18 to TRBJ1-2; TRBD1 matches at 7 bases. J was trimmed by 5 bases and V by 3 bases; bases with no gene match: 9. The CDR3 loop spans 15 amino acids. The germline V gene has CDR1 KGHSH and CDR2 LQKENI. The CDR3 region is CASSPLPGTDYGYTF. DNA for the CDR3: TGTGCCAGCTCACCCTTACCCGGGACAGATTATGGCTACACCTTC.

As for this clonotype: The junction shows a germline mismatch at one end, possibly a read error. This chain links TRBV12-3 or TRBV12-4 with TRBJ2-1; TRBD2 aligns across 10 bases. The CDR3 extends over 19 amino acids. This CDR3 is CARSQNPPSSSGSLNEQFF. The CDR3 nucleotides are TGTGCCCGCAGTCAAAATCCCCCCTCCTCTAGCGGGAGCCTGAATGAGCAGTTCTTC.

This clonotype was counted many times. The rearrangement uses TRBV10-2 and TRBJ2-1, with 10 bases fitting TRBD2. V gave up 4 bases and J gave up 4 bases; unmatched junction bases: 1. The CDR3 extends over 14 amino acids. Germline loops: CDR1 WSHSY, CDR2 SAAADI. CDR3 sequence (DNA): TGCGCCAGCAGTGGGACTAGCGGTTACAATGAGCAGTTCTTC. Its protein product is CASSGTSGYNEQFF.

Many counts were recorded for this clonotype. The chain has TRBV11-2 and TRBJ2-3, with 7 bases matching TRBD2. V lost 5 bases and J lost 0; bases outside the gene matches: 17. From germline, CDR1 is SGHAT and CDR2 FQNNGV. The CDR3 loop spans 19 amino acids. DNA for the CDR3: TGTGCCAGCAGCCCGAGGTCCCCCAGCGGGATCCCGAGCACAGATACGCAGTATTTT. Translated, it gives CASSPRSPSGIPSTDTQYF.

In this sample, this clonotype turned up a few times. The CDR3 bases are TGTGCCAGCAGCTTTGGGACAGGGTCTAGTGGCTACACCTTC. Translated, it gives CASSFGTGSSGYTF. The chain has TRBV7-9 and TRBJ1-2, with TRBD1 identical over 9 bases. The CDR3 totals 14 residues. Per germline, CDR1 SEHNR and CDR2 FQNEAQ (reference sequence). Unmatched junction bases numbered 6, after V lost 3 bases and J lost 7 bases.

In this sample, this clonotype turned up many times. The V and J genes are TRBV28 and TRBJ2-1; D possibly matches TRBD1 or TRBD2 (6 bases each). The CDR3 is 16 amino acids. Trimming cost V 1 base and J 0 bases, with 10 bases left between them. Germline CDR1 reads MDHEN; CDR2 reads SYDVKM. The CDR3 DNA is TGTGCCAGCAGTTTATTGGGGGGCGCCTCCTACAATGAGCAGTTCTTC. This encodes CASSLLGGASYNEQFF.

This clonotype appeared a few times. The V and J genes are TRBV20-1 and TRBJ1-2; no clear D. Trimming left V 0 bases short and J 11 bases short, with 16 bases between. Germline CDR1 is DFQATT and CDR2 is SNEGSKA (reference sequence). This CDR3 is 13 amino acids long. The CDR3 loop is CSAREVGKEGYTF. The CDR3 DNA is TGCAGTGCTAGAGAAGTAGGGAAAGAGGGTTACACCTTC.

The gene calls are TRBV7-9 and TRBJ1-1; TRBD1 is a possible D gene (5 bases). Trimming took 4 bases from V and 0 from J, leaving 12 bases between them. CDR1 is SEHNR and CDR2 is FQNEAQ in the germline V gene (reference sequence). This CDR3 comprises 15 residues. Here the CDR3 reads CASSSQQDMNTEAFF. The CDR3 nucleotides are TGTGCCAGCAGCTCGCAACAGGATATGAACACTGAAGCTTTCTTT.